The 5 T cell receptor beta chains presented below share a single source sample, sequenced in a study of T cells in localized non-small cell lung cancer. Measured with immunoSEQ multiplex PCR; TCRdb has only the in-frame clones, and not every one. The sample lists about 24,000 clones, 90% seen once, with about 7% in the top ten. The input for sequencing was peripheral blood, taken before any cancer treatment. These receptors came from a woman between 40 and 69 years old with stage I lung adenocarcinoma.

About this clone itself: Germline is not matched at one junction end, which may reflect a read error. This chain joins TRBV7-7 and TRBJ2-5, with D tentatively TRBD1 (8 bases). This CDR3 is built from 14 residues. Germline CDR1 reads SSHAT; CDR2 reads FNYEAQ (reference sequence). The CDR3 nucleotides are TGTGCTAGCAGCTCAACAGGGGGGGGAGAGACCCAGTACTTC. Translating it yields CASSSTGGGETQYF.

This chain uses TRBV21-1 with TRBJ1-2. TRBV21-1 is described as a pseudogene. CDR3 length equals 11 residues. The CDR3 here is CASPPVNGYTF. The CDR3 nucleotides read TGTGCCAGCCCCCCCGTTAATGGCTACACCTTC.

The chain joins TRBV5-1 to TRBJ2-7; perhaps TRBD2 as D (7 bases). The germline CDR1 and CDR2 sequences are SGHRS and YFSETQ. V gave up 0 bases and J gave up 3 bases, with 13 bases separating them. There are 15 residues in the CDR3. The chain's CDR3 is CASSLEGGLLYEQYF. The CDR3 DNA follows: TGCGCCAGCAGCTTGGAGGGGGGGTTGCTCTACGAGCAGTACTTC.

J is TRBJ2-5 and V is TRBV10-3; D may match TRBD1 or TRBD2 (5 bases each). The length of the CDR3 is 14 residues. Per the germline V gene, CDR1 is ENHRY and CDR2 is SYGVKD. Trimming took 2 bases from V and 9 from J, leaving 16 bases between them. This CDR3 reads CAISEKGEPAAQYF. The CDR3 region has the DNA TGTGCCATCAGTGAGAAAGGGGAGCCGGCGGCCCAGTACTTC.

The chain is built from TRBV19 and TRBJ2-2; TRBD2 aligns across 8 bases. CDR1 is LNHDA and CDR2 is SQIVND in the germline V gene (reference sequence). This CDR3 has 17 amino acids. Trimming cost V 7 bases and J 0 bases; bases outside gene matches: 10. The CDR3 DNA follows: TGTGCCAGTACAACTAGCGGCCTATGGGCGAACACCGGGGAGCTGTTTTTT. Its protein is CASTTSGLWANTGELFF.